The 17 T cell receptor beta chains presented below share a single source sample, sequenced in a study of control samples from healthy donors and cancer patients (dated by TCRdb to 2020 to 2021). The method was the immunoSEQ multiplex PCR assay. Not all clones reach the TCRdb copy of this immuneACCESS table, which keeps in-frame sequences only. Checked studies attribute under half of the gap to unresolved V genes and leave the rest unexplained. For this sample there are about 120,000 clones; more than 70% appear just once. The ten largest clones take up around 3.5% of the sample. The specimen sequenced was blood. These receptors all stem from a man aged 40-50 years in good health.

The chain recombines TRBV24-1 with TRBJ2-2, with 8 nucleotides matching TRBD1. V lost 3 bases, J lost 5 bases, and 7 bases stayed unmatched. The CDR3 spans 16 residues. Germline-derived CDR1 and CDR2 are KGHDR and SFDVKD. The CDR3 coding sequence is TGTGCCACCAGTGATCCCGGGACAGGAATTACCGGGGAGCTGTTTTTT. Translation: CATSDPGTGITGELFF.

The table lists this clone with a count of one. V usage is TRBV2 and J usage is TRBJ2-1; D is possibly TRBD2 (6 bases). CDR1 is SNHLY, CDR2 FYNNEI, per germline. The CDR3 totals 13 residues. Trimming cost V 8 bases and J 4 bases, with 12 bases left between them. The CDR3 loop is CASYPGEYNEQFF. The CDR3 DNA reads as TGTGCCAGCTACCCGGGGGAGTACAATGAGCAGTTCTTC. The variable domain in full, completed from reference TRBV2 and TRBJ2-1, reads EPEVTQTPSHQVTQMGQEVILRCVPISNHLYFYWYRQILGQKVEFLVSFYNNEISEKSEIFDDQFSVERPDGSNFTLKIRSTKLEDSAMYFCASYPGEYNEQFFGPGTRLTVL.

This chain links TRBV11-3 with TRBJ2-5, with 13 bases aligning to TRBD2. The trim removed 6 bases at V and 5 bases at J, leaving 3 bases unmatched. CDR3 length equals 14 residues. Germline values: CDR1 SGHNT, CDR2 YENEEA. The chain's CDR3 is CASSATSGRETQYF. CDR3 coding DNA: TGTGCCAGCAGTGCGACTAGCGGGAGGGAGACCCAGTACTTC.

This clone appeared once. The genes are TRBV13 and TRBJ2-1; D is perhaps TRBD2 (5 bases). The CDR3 spans 17 residues. The V end was cut by 2 bases, the J end by 5 bases, with 19 bases between. Germline CDR1 reads PRHDT; CDR2 reads FYEKMQ (reference sequence). CDR3 loop: CASSLKNFRRWDNEQFF. In nucleotides, the CDR3 is TGTGCCAGCAGCTTAAAGAATTTTCGGAGGTGGGACAATGAGCAGTTCTTC.

In its sample, this clone was seen a few times. V is TRBV4-2 and J is TRBJ2-7; 7 bases fit TRBD2. CDR1 LGHNA and CDR2 YNFKEQ come from the germline V gene. The CDR3 sequence is 17 residues long. With 0 bases clipped from V and 2 bases from J, the junction kept 10 bases outside the gene matches. The CDR3 nucleotides are TGTGCCAGCAGCCAAGAAAAAGGAGCGGGGAGGACCTACGAGCAGTACTTC. Amino acids: CASSQEKGAGRTYEQYF.

This clone appeared a single time. The rearrangement uses TRBV6-6 and TRBJ1-5, with TRBD1 matching 7 bases. CDR1 is MNHNY, CDR2 SVGAGI, per germline (reference sequence). With 6 bases clipped from V and 4 bases from J, the junction kept 6 bases outside the gene matches. The CDR3 loop spans 14 amino acids. The CDR3 protein is CASSPRTGNQPQHF. The CDR3 DNA reads TGTGCCAGCAGCCCAAGGACAGGTAATCAGCCCCAGCATTTT.

J is TRBJ1-6 and V is TRBV7-2; D is undetermined. Trimming pared 1 base from V and 5 bases from J, leaving 3 bases between. The CDR3 spans 13 residues. CDR1 is SGHTA, CDR2 FQGNSA, per germline. The CDR3 sequence: CASSLDHNSPLHF. DNA for the CDR3: TGTGCCAGCAGCTTAGACCATAATTCACCCCTCCACTTT.

The genes are TRBV7-9 and TRBJ1-2; 10 bases line up with TRBD1. V dropped 6 bases and J dropped 7; count of bases not matched to a gene: 14. This CDR3 contains 16 residues. Germline CDR1 and CDR2: SEHNR and FQNEAQ (reference sequence). CDR3 in amino acids: CASSSGTGVLGSGYTF. The DNA for the CDR3 is TGTGCCAGCAGTTCCGGGACAGGGGTCCTAGGAAGTGGCTACACCTTC.

This clone was counted between two and nine times. V gene TRBV30 combines with J gene TRBJ2-3, with 7 nucleotides matching TRBD1. J was trimmed by 4 bases and V by 6 bases; bases with no gene match: 7. The CDR3 covers 13 residues. Germline V gene lookup returns CDR1 GTSNPN and CDR2 SVGIG (reference sequence). CDR3 sequence (DNA): TGTGCCTGTATAAAGGGGGCCTCAGATACGCAGTATTTT. It codes for CACIKGASDTQYF.

The chain is built from TRBV24-1 and TRBJ1-2; D remains unclear. This CDR3 region has 12 residues. CDR1 KGHDR and CDR2 SFDVKD come from the germline V gene. The ends were cut back, 10 bases at V and 4 bases at J, with 12 bases in the middle. The CDR3 loop reads CATTKEGYGYTF. CDR3 DNA sequence: TGTGCCACTACAAAAGAAGGCTATGGCTACACCTTC.

The V and J genes are TRBV3-1 (or the pseudogene TRBV3-2) and TRBJ1-1; D ambiguous. The CDR3 is 14 amino acids. The V end was cut by 3 bases, the J end by 0 bases, with 8 bases between. CDR1 and CDR2 from the germline V gene are LGHDT and YNNKEL (reference sequence). The CDR3 loop is CASSHFRLNTEAFF. CDR3 nucleotide sequence: TGTGCCAGCAGCCATTTTAGGCTGAACACTGAAGCTTTCTTT.

This clone was detected only once. The chain couples TRBV2 to TRBJ2-7, with D possibly matching TRBD2 (5 bases). The ends were cut back, 7 bases at V and 2 bases at J, with 18 bases in the middle. The CDR3 has 15 residues. Germline CDR1 reads SNHLY; CDR2 reads FYNNEI. CDR3 nucleotides: TGTGCCAGCACCCCCCAACTAGGTACGACCTACGAGCAGTACTTC. As protein: CASTPQLGTTYEQYF.

The rearrangement links TRBV5-1 to TRBJ2-3, with 7 bases matching TRBD1. From germline, CDR1 is SGHRS and CDR2 YFSETQ. The CDR3 spans 15 residues. V gave up 1 base and J gave up 2 bases; unmatched junction bases: 4. The CDR3 bases are TGCGCCAGCAGCTTGAGGACAGGAGTCACAGATACGCAGTATTTT. Translated, it gives CASSLRTGVTDTQYF.

This rearrangement joins TRBV24-1 to TRBJ1-4; no clear D. Germline V gene data show CDR1 as KGHDR and CDR2 as SFDVKD. The CDR3 has 12 residues. V shed 5 bases and J shed 8 bases, with 8 bases lying between them. The CDR3 loop reads CATSAAGEKLFF. The CDR3 nucleotides are TGTGCCACCAGTGCAGCGGGGGAAAAACTGTTTTTT.

This rearrangement joins TRBV19 to TRBJ1-1; 10 positions match TRBD1. Trimming took 5 bases from V and 3 from J; bases not matched to a gene: 9. This CDR3 is 16 amino acids long. CDR1 is LNHDA, CDR2 SQIVND, per germline (reference sequence). The CDR3 nucleotides read TGTGCCAGTAGTCCTCGACAGGGGGCGCAGGACACTGAAGCTTTCTTT. Its protein is CASSPRQGAQDTEAFF. Full variable domain (remainder filled in from reference TRBV19 and TRBJ1-1): DGGITQSPKYLFRKEGQNVTLSCEQNLNHDAMYWYRQDPGQGLRLIYYSQIVNDFQKGDIAEGYSVSREKKESFPLTVTSAQKNPTAFYLCASSPRQGAQDTEAFFGQGTRLTVV.

This chain uses TRBV24-1 with TRBJ1-4, with 9 bases matching TRBD1. The CDR3 loop spans 15 amino acids. With 3 bases clipped from V and 5 bases from J, the junction kept 3 bases outside the gene matches. Germline-derived CDR1 and CDR2 are KGHDR and SFDVKD. As DNA, the CDR3 is TGTGCCACCAGTGATCCGGGACAGGGAAATGAAAAACTGTTTTTT. Residues: CATSDPGQGNEKLFF.

The CDR3 DNA follows: TGCGCCAGCAGCCAAGGGGACAGGGAACCAGATACGCAGTATTTT. This encodes CASSQGDREPDTQYF. This chain uses TRBV4-1 with TRBJ2-3; TRBD1 matches 9 bases. This CDR3 region has 15 residues. CDR1 is MGHRA and CDR2 is YSYEKL in the germline V gene. The J segment lost 4 bases and the V segment lost 1 base, leaving 3 bases of the junction unmatched.